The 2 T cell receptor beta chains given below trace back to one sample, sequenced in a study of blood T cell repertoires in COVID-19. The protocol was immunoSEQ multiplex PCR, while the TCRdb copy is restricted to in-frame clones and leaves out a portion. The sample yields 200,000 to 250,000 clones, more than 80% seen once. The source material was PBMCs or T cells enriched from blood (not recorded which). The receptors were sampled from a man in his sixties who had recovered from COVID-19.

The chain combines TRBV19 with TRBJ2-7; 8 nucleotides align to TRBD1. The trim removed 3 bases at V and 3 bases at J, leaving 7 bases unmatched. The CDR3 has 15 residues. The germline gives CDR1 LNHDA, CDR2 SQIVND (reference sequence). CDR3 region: CASSIAGTGDYEQYF. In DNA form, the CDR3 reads TGTGCCAGTAGTATCGCCGGGACAGGTGACTACGAGCAGTACTTC.

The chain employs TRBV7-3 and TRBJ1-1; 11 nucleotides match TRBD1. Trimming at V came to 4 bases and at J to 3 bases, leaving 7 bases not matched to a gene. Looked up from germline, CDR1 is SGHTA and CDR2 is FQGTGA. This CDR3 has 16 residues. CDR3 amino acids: CASSWGQGEKDTEAFF. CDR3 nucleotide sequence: TGTGCCAGCAGCTGGGGACAGGGGGAAAAGGACACTGAAGCTTTCTTT.